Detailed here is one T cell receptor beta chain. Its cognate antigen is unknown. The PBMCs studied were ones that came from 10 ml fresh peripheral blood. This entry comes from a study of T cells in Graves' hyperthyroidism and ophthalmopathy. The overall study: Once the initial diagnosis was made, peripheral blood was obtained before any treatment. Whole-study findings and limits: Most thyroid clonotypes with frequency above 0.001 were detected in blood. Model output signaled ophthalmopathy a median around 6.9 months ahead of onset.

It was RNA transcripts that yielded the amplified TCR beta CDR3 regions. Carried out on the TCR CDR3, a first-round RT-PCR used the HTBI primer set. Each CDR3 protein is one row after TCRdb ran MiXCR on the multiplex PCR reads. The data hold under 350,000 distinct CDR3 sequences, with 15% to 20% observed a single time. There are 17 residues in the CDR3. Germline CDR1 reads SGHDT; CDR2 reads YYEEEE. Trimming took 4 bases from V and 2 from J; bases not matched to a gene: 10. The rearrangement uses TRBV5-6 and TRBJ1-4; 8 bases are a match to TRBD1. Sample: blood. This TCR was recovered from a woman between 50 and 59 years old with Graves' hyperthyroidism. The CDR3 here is CASSPAGAGGTNEKLFF. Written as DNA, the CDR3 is TGTGCCAGCAGCCCGGCGGGGGCAGGGGGCACTAATGAAAAACTGTTTTTT.